This T cell receptor beta chain stems from a study of control samples from healthy donors and cancer patients. TCRdb's table, derived via immunoSEQ multiplex PCR, lists solely in-frame clones and lacks some. The table has some 110,000 clones, approximately 83% seen once. Trimming stripped 6 bases from V and 3 bases from J, with 18 bases between. Germline V gene sequence: CDR1 SNHLY, CDR2 FYNNEI. The CDR3 runs to 15 residues. This clone appeared a few times. The sequence was collected from a woman in her forties or fifties in good health. V gene TRBV2 combines with J gene TRBJ2-7; D remains ambiguous. Material: blood. CDR3 in DNA: TGTGCCAGCAGACTCAGGATAGTAGGCCTCTACGAGCAGTACTTC. Amino acid sequence: CASRLRIVGLYEQYF.